What follows are 9 T cell receptor beta chains derived from one specimen sequenced in a study of PD-1 blockade in classical Hodgkin lymphoma. Measured with immunoSEQ multiplex PCR; TCRdb has only the in-frame clones, and not every one. The table has fewer than 100,000 clones, 92% seen once. Relapse was seen in all patients after autologous stem cell transplantation, and brentuximab vedotin exposure was variable. The input for sequencing was peripheral blood mononuclear cells (PBMCs), taken at baseline. The receptor source for this set is a human donor with classical Hodgkin lymphoma.

The chain carries TRBV21-1 and TRBJ1-4. TRBV21-1 is tagged as a pseudogene. This CDR3 has 14 residues. The CDR3, as DNA: TGTGCCAGCAGCATAAGGGTACTGAGAAAAAAACTGTTTTTT. Its protein product is CASSIRVLRKKLFF.

This chain uses TRBV28 with TRBJ1-3, with 8 bases identical to TRBD1. Germline V gives CDR1 MDHEN, CDR2 SYDVKM. The junction had 5 bases not matched to a gene; V was cut back by 3 bases and J by 4 bases. There are 15 residues in the CDR3. The CDR3 DNA follows: TGTGCCAGCAGTTTCTCGACAGGGGTAGGAAACACCATATATTTT. Residues: CASSFSTGVGNTIYF.

The V and J genes are TRBV5-1 and TRBJ2-1; 9 positions agree with TRBD2. Looked up from germline, CDR1 is SGHRS and CDR2 is YFSETQ. Losses at the gene ends were 3 bases for V and 2 bases for J; bases not matched to a gene: 15. The CDR3 loop spans 19 amino acids. The CDR3 nucleotides are TGCGCCAGCAGCTCGAAAAGGGGGGAACTAGCGGGCCCCTACAATGAGCAGTTCTTC. It translates to CASSSKRGELAGPYNEQFF.

The rearrangement links TRBV21-1 to TRBJ2-3; the D call TRBD2 from the table was never checked on the DNA. TRBV21-1 is tagged as a pseudogene. The CDR3 runs 12 residues. In nucleotides, the CDR3 is TGTGCCAGCAGCAAAGAGCCAGATACGCAGTATTTT. It is translated as CASSKEPDTQYF.

The genes are TRBV14 and TRBJ1-5; D is unclear. CDR1 is SGHDN, CDR2 FVKESK, per germline. There are 13 residues in the CDR3. Trimming pared 1 base from V and 4 bases from J, leaving 5 bases between. CDR3 in amino acids: CASSQGLNQPQHF. For the CDR3, the DNA is TGTGCCAGCAGCCAAGGATTAAATCAGCCCCAGCATTTT.

This chain uses TRBV5-1 with TRBJ2-5, with D uncertain. CDR1 is SGHRS, CDR2 YFSETQ, per germline. The CDR3 is 14 residues long. The V gene lost 0 bases and the J gene lost 2 bases, with 8 bases spanning the gap. CDR3 in amino acids: CASSLEPRQETQYF. For the CDR3, the DNA is TGCGCCAGCAGCTTGGAGCCACGACAAGAGACCCAGTACTTC.

The V gene is TRBV9, the J gene TRBJ2-1, with D uncertain. The CDR3 is made up of 15 amino acids. The V end was cut by 4 bases, the J end by 5 bases, with 16 bases between. CDR1 and CDR2 (germline): SGDLS, YYNGEE. The CDR3 loop is CASSYGLGAHNEQFF. The CDR3 nucleotides read TGTGCCAGCAGCTATGGCCTCGGCGCGCACAATGAGCAGTTCTTC.

This chain joins TRBV6-5 and TRBJ2-7; D tentatively reads TRBD1 or TRBD2 (5 bases each). CDR1 and CDR2 from the germline V gene are MNHEY and SVGAGI. Trimming cost V 7 bases and J 0 bases, with 10 bases left between them. The CDR3 contains 13 residues. The CDR3 nucleotides read TGTGCCAGCACCGGGACGTACTCCTACGAGCAGTACTTC. Translated: CASTGTYSYEQYF.

The rearrangement links TRBV10-3 to TRBJ2-2; D unclear. Deletions cut 3 bases from V and 0 bases from J, with 11 bases between. Germline CDR1 reads ENHRY; CDR2 reads SYGVKD. The CDR3 totals 16 residues. This CDR3 reads CAISDIPGSNTGELFF. The CDR3 DNA sequence: TGTGCCATCAGTGATATCCCGGGTTCGAACACCGGGGAGCTGTTTTTT.